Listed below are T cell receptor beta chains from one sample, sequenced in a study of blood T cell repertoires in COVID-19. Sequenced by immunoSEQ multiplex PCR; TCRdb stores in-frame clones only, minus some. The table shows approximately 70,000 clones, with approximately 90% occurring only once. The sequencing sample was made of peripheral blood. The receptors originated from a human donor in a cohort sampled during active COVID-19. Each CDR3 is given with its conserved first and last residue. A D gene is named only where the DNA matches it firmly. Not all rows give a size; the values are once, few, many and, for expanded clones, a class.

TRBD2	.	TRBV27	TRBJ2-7	TGTGCCAGCAGCCCCGGACTAGAGAGCTCCTACGAGCAGTACTTC	CASSPGLESSYEQYF
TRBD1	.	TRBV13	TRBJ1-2	TGTGCCAGCAGCTTTAAGACAGGGCGTTTTTTTGGCTACACCTTC	CASSFKTGRFFGYTF
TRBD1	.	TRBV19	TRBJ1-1	TGTGCCAGTAGGCGAACCTCGGACAGGGGGGGCAGGGGCACTGAAGCTTTCTTT	CASRRTSDRGGRGTEAFF
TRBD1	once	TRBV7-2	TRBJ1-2	TGTGCCAGCAGCCAGGGGGGATCAGGGGATGGCTACACCTTC	CASSQGGSGDGYTF
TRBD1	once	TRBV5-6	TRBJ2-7	TGTGCCAGCACCACTGCAGTTGGACAGGGGAACTTCTACGAGCAGTACTTC	CASTTAVGQGNFYEQYF
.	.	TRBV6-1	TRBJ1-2	TGTGCCAGCAGTGAAGTAGGCAGTCTCCTCCGGGGTGGCTACACCTTC	CASSEVGSLLRGGYTF
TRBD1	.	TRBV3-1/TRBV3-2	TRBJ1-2	TGTGCCAGCAGCCAATCAGTACCAGGGGGCTATGGCTACACCTTC	CASSQSVPGGYGYTF
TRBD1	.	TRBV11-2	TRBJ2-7	TGTGCCAGCAGCCCCCTGGGCAGGACAGGGGGAAGCGAGCAGTACTTC	CASSPLGRTGGSEQYF
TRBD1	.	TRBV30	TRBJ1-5	TGTGCCTTCGGGACAGGGGGCCGCCAGCCCCAGCATTTT	CAFGTGGRQPQHF
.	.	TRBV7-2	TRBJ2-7	TGTGCCAGCAGCTTAGTTGCAGGATCCTACGAGCAGTACTTC	CASSLVAGSYEQYF
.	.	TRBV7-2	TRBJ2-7	TGTGCCAGCAGCTTAGCACCAGGGTCCTACTACGAGCAGTACTTC	CASSLAPGSYYEQYF
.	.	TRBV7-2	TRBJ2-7	TGTGCCATCGACACTCGTGGTTACGAGCAGTACTTC	CAIDTRGYEQYF
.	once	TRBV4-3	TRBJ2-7	TGCGCCAGCAGCCAGGGGACAGCCGGGGGAGACTACGAGCAGTACTTC	CASSQGTAGGDYEQYF
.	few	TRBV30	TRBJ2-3	TGTGCCTGGAGAGCCGCAGATACGCAGTATTTT	CAWRAADTQYF
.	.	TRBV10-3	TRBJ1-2	TGTGCCATCCAAAGCGGGATTAGCTACACCTTC	CAIQSGISYTF
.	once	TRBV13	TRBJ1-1	TGTGCCAGCAGCTTAGGAGGGGAAGGGAGGGCTGAAGCTTTCTTT	CASSLGGEGRAEAFF
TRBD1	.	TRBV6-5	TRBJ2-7	TGTGCCAGCAGTTACCATACCGGGACAGGGGGCAACGAGCAGTACTTC	CASSYHTGTGGNEQYF
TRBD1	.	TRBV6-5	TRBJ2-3	TGTGCCAGCAAAAAGGACAGGGGGAGCACAGATACGCAGTATTTT	CASKKDRGSTDTQYF
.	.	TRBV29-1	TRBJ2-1	TGCAGCGTTGAAGTCGCGGGCAATGAGCAGTTCTTC	CSVEVAGNEQFF
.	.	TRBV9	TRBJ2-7	TGTGCCAGCAGCCGGGGAGGCGAGCAGTACTTC	CASSRGGEQYF
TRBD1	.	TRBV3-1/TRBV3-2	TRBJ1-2	TGTGCCAGCAGCCCCCTGGGACAGGTAAATCCCTATGGCTACACCTTC	CASSPLGQVNPYGYTF
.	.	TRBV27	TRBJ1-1	TGTGCCAGCAGTTTAGATTGGACAGTGGCTGAAGCTTTCTTT	CASSLDWTVAEAFF
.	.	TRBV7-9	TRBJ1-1	TGTGCCAGCAGGGAGAGAGGGGGTGGAACTGAAGCTTTCTTT	CASRERGGGTEAFF
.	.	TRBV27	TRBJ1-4	TGTGCCAGCAGTTTCAGAGTGATAGGGACTGCAACTAATGAAAAACTGTTTTTT	CASSFRVIGTATNEKLFF
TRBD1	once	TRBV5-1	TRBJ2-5	TGCGCCAGCAGCTTCGACAGGGGAGGGACCCAGTACTTC	CASSFDRGGTQYF
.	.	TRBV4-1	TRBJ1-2	TGCGCCAGCAGCCAAAGTGCCGGGACTAACTATGGCTACACCTTC	CASSQSAGTNYGYTF
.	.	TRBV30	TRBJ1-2	TGTGCCTGGAGCCATGGGGCCGGTAACTATGGCTACACCTTC	CAWSHGAGNYGYTF
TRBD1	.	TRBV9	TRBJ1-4	TGTGCCAGCAGCCCCGGGACAGGGGTCTATGAAAAACTGTTTTTT	CASSPGTGVYEKLFF
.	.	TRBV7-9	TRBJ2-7	TGTGCCAGCAGCCCTACCGCAAGGACAGCACACTACGAGCAGTACTTC	CASSPTARTAHYEQYF
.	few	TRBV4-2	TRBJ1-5	TGTGCCAGCAGCCAAGCTCCTCTCCAGGGGCCCCAGCATTTT	CASSQAPLQGPQHF
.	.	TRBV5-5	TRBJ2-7	TGTGCCAGCAGCTTGGGACAGGAGACCTACGAGCAGTACTTC	CASSLGQETYEQYF
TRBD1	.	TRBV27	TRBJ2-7	TGTGCCCCCCACCGGGACAGGGTCTCCTACGAGCAGTACTTC	CAPHRDRVSYEQYF
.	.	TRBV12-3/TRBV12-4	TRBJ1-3	TGTGCCAGCAGTTTGGGCAGGGGCATGGCCATATATTTT	CASSLGRGMAIYF
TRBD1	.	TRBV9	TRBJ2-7	TGTGCCAGCAGCGCAGAGGGGCAGGGGGTATACGAGCAGTACTTC	CASSAEGQGVYEQYF
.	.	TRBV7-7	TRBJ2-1	TGTGCCAGCAGCATTGACTACTACAATGAGCAGTTCTTC	CASSIDYYNEQFF
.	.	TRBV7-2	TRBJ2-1	TGTGCCAGCAGCTCCGCTCCAGGGCGAGCGTACAATGAGCAGTTCTTC	CASSSAPGRAYNEQFF
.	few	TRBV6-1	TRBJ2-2	TGTGCCAGCAGTGAGCCCGGGAAAGGGTCCGGGGAGCTGTTTTTT	CASSEPGKGSGELFF
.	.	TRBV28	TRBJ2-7	TGTGCCAGCAGTTTAGGCCGCCTTTGGGCTTCTTTCGAGCAGTACTTC	CASSLGRLWASFEQYF
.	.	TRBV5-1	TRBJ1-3	TGCGCCAGCAGCTTGATTGGTACGCAGGGGCATGGAAACACCATATATTTT	CASSLIGTQGHGNTIYF
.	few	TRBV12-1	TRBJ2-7	TGTGCCAGCAGCTATGCCTTACCGACAGAGTCAGAGCAGTACTTC	CASSYALPTESEQYF
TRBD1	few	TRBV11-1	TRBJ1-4	TGTGCCAGCAGCCCTTCGACAGGGGGAGGTGAAAAACTGTTTTTT	CASSPSTGGGEKLFF